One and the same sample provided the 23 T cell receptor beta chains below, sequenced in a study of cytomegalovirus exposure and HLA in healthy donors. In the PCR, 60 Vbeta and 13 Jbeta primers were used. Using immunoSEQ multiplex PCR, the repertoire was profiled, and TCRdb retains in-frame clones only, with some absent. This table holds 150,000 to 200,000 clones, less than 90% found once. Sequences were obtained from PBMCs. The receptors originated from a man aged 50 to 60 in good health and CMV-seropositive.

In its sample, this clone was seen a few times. CDR3 sequence (DNA): TGTGCCAGCAGCTCGCAGGGTTATGGCTACACCTTC. Translating it yields CASSSQGYGYTF. This chain connects TRBV11-2 to TRBJ1-2; a weak D match, TRBD1 (5 bases). V shed 4 bases and J shed 5 bases, with 8 bases lying between them. Germline values: CDR1 SGHAT, CDR2 FQNNGV. The CDR3 runs 12 residues.

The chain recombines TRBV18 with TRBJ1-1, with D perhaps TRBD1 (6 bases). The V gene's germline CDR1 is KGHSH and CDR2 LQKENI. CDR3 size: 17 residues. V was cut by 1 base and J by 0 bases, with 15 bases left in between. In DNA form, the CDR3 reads TGTGCCAGCTCACCACTTGGGCTGGGGGCGATGAACACTGAAGCTTTCTTT. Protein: CASSPLGLGAMNTEAFF.

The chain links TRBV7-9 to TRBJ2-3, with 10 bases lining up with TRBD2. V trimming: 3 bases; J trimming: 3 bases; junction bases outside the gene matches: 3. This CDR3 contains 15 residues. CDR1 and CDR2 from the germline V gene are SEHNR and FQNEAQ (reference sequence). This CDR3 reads CASSLGTSVTDTQYF. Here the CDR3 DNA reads TGTGCCAGCAGCTTGGGGACTAGCGTGACAGATACGCAGTATTTT.

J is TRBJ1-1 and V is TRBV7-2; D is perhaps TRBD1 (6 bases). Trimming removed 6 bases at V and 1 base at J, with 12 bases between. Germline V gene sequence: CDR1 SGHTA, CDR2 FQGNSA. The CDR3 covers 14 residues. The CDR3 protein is CASRPPGQNTEAFF. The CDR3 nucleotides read TGTGCCAGCAGACCACCGGGACAGAACACTGAAGCTTTCTTT.

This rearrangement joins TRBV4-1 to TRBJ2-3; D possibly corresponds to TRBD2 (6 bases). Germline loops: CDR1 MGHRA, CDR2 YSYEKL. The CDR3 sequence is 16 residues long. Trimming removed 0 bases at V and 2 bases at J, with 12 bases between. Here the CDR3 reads CASSQDLDYYTDTQYF. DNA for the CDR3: TGCGCCAGCAGCCAAGATCTGGACTACTACACAGATACGCAGTATTTT.

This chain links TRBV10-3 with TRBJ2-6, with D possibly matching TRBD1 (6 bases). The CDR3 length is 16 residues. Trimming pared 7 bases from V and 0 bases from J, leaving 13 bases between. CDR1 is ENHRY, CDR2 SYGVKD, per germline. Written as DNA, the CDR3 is TGTGCCATCACCGGACAGAACAGCTCTGGGGCCAACGTCCTGACTTTC. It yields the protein CAITGQNSSGANVLTF.

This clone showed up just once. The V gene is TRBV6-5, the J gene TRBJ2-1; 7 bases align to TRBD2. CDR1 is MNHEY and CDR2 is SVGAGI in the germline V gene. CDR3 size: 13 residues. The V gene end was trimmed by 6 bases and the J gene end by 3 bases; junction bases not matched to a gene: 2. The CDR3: CASRREYYNEQFF. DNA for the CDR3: TGTGCCAGCAGGCGGGAGTACTACAATGAGCAGTTCTTC.

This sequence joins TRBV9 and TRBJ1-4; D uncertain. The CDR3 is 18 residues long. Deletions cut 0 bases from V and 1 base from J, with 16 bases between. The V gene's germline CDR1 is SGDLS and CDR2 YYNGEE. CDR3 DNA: TGTGCCAGCAGCGTAGGTACCGGGGTTTATGGAACTAATGAAAAACTGTTTTTT. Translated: CASSVGTGVYGTNEKLFF.

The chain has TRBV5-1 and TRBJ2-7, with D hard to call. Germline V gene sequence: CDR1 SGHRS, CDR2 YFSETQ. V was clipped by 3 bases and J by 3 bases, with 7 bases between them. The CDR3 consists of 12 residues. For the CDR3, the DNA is TGCGCCAGCAGCTCGTCTCGCTACGAGCAGTACTTC. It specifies CASSSSRYEQYF.

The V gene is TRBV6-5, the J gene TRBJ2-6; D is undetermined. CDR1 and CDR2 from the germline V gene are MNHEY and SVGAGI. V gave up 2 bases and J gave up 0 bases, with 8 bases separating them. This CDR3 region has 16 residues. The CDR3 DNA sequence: TGTGCCAGCAGTTACCTGGAGAACTCTGGGGCCAACGTCCTGACTTTC. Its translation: CASSYLENSGANVLTF.

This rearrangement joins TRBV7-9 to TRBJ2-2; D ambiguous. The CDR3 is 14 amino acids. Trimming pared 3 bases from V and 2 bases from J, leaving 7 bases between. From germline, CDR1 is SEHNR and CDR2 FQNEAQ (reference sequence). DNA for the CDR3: TGTGCCAGCAGCTTCCCCAGAAACACCGGGGAGCTGTTTTTT. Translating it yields CASSFPRNTGELFF.

CDR3 DNA: TGTGCCAGCAATACAGGGGGGAAATTCACAGATACGCAGTATTTT. Protein product: CASNTGGKFTDTQYF. The J gene is TRBJ2-3, the V gene TRBV28, with 8 bases aligning to TRBD1. Germline loops: CDR1 MDHEN, CDR2 SYDVKM. This CDR3 contains 15 residues. With 7 bases clipped from V and 2 bases from J, the junction kept 8 bases outside the gene matches.

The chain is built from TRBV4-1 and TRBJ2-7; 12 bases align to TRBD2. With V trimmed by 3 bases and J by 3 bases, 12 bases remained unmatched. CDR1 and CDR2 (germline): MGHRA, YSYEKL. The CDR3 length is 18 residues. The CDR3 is CASSHRLAGGVVNYEQYF. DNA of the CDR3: TGCGCCAGCAGCCATCGTCTAGCGGGGGGGGTTGTTAACTACGAGCAGTACTTC.

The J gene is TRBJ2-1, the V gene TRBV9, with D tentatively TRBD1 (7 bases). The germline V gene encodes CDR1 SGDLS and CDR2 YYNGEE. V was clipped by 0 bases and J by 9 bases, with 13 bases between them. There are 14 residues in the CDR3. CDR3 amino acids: CASSVGRGQGEQFF. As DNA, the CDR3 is TGTGCCAGCAGCGTAGGGAGGGGGCAGGGTGAGCAGTTCTTC.

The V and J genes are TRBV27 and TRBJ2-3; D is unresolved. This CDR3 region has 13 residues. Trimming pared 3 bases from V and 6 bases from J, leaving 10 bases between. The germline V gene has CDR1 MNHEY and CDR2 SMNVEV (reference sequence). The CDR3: CASSLADSDTQYF. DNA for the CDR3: TGTGCCAGCAGTTTGGCTGACTCCGATACGCAGTATTTT.

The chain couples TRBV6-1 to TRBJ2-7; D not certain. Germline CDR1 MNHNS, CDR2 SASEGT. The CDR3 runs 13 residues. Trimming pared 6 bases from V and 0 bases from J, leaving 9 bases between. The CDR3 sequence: CASSPTASYEQYF. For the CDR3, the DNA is TGTGCCAGCAGCCCGACTGCCTCCTACGAGCAGTACTTC.

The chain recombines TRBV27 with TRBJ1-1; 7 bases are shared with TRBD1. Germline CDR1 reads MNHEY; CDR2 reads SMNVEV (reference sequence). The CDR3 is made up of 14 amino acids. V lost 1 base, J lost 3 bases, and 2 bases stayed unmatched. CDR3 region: CASSLFQGDTEAFF. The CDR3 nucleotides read TGTGCCAGCAGTTTATTTCAGGGGGACACTGAAGCTTTCTTT.

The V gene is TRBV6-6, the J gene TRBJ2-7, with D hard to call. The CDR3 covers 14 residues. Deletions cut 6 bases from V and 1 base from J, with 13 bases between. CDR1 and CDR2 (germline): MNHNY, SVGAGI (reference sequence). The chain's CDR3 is CASSSISRSYEQYF. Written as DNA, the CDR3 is TGTGCCAGCAGCTCGATATCGAGATCCTACGAGCAGTACTTC.

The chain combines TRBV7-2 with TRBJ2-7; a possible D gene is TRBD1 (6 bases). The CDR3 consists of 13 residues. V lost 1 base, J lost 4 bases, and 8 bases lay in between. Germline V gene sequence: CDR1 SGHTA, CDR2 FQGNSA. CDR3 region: CASSLGTVYEQYF. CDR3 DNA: TGTGCCAGCAGCTTAGGGACAGTTTACGAGCAGTACTTC. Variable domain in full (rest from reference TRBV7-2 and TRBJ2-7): GAGVSQSPSNKVTEKGKDVELRCDPISGHTALYWYRQSLGQGLEFLIYFQGNSAPDKSGLPSDRFSAERTGGSVSTLTIQRTQQEDSAVYLCASSLGTVYEQYFGPGTRLTVT.

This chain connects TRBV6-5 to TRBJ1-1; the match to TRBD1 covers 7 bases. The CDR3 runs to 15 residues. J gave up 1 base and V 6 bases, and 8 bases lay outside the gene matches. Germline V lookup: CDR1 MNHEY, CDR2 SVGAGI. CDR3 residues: CASRPDRVTNTEAFF. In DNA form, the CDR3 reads TGTGCCAGCAGGCCAGACAGGGTGACGAACACTGAAGCTTTCTTT.

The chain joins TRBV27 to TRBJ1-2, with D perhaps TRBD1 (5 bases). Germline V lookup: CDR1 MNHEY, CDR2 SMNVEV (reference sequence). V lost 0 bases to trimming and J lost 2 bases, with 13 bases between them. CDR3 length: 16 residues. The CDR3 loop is CASSLSPGGGNYGYTF. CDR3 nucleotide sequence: TGTGCCAGCAGTTTATCCCCGGGGGGGGGAAACTATGGCTACACCTTC.

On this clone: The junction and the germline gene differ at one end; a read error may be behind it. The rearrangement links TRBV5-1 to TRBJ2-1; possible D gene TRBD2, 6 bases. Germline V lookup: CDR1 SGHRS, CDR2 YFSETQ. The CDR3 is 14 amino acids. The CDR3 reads CTSSLGGRHDEQFF. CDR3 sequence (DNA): TGCACCAGCAGCTTGGGTGGGAGGCACGATGAGCAGTTCTTC. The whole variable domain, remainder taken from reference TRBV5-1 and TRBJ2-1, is KAGVTQTPRYLIKTRGQQVTLSCSPISGHRSVSWYQQTPGQGLQFLFEYFSETQRNKGNFPGRFSGRQFSNSRSEMNVSTLELGDSALYLCTSSLGGRHDEQFFGPGTRLTVL.

This CDR3 reads CASSYEPNTEAFF. The DNA of the CDR3 is TGTGCCAGCAGTTATGAGCCGAACACTGAAGCTTTCTTT. The V and J genes are TRBV6-5 and TRBJ1-1; no clear D gene. V gave up 3 bases and J gave up 1 base, with 6 bases separating them. Germline assignment: CDR1 MNHEY and CDR2 SVGAGI. This CDR3 region has 13 residues.